This TCR beta chain comes out of a study of cytomegalovirus exposure and HLA in healthy donors. This CDR3 is 15 amino acids long. The PCR used 60 Vbeta and 13 Jbeta primers. TCRdb's copy holds only in-frame clones and misses some; the assay was immunoSEQ multiplex PCR. Here the sample spans some 160,000 clones, around 84% being singletons. Sequencing was carried out using PBMCs. This clonotype was sampled from a woman aged 40 to 55 in good health and CMV-seronegative. The J gene is TRBJ1-4, the V gene TRBV1; the table's D call of TRBD1 was not tested on the DNA. TRBV1 constitutes a pseudogene. DNA of the CDR3: TGCACCAGCAGCCCCCGGACAGCACATGATGAAAAACTGTTTTTT. Amino acid sequence: CTSSPRTAHDEKLFF.